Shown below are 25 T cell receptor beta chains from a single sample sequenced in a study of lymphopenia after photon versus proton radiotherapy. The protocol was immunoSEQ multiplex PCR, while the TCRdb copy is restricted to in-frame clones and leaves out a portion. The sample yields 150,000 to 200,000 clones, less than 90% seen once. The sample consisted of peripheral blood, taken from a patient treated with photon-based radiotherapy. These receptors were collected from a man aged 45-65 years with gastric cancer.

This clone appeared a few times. The CDR3 bases are TGTGCCATCAGTGACTTCAGGGATCTCGGAGCTTTCTTT. Its protein product is CAISDFRDLGAFF. This chain connects TRBV10-3 to TRBJ1-1, with D possibly being TRBD1 (5 bases). The V and J ends lost 3 bases and 10 bases respectively, with 15 bases between them. The CDR3 spans 13 residues. Germline CDR1 ENHRY, CDR2 SYGVKD.

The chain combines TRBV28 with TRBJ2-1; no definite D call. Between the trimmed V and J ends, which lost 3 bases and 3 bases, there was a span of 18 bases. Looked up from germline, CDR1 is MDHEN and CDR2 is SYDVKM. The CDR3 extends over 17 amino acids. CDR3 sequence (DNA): TGTGCCAGCAGTTTCCGTGGACGGAGAAATATCTACAATGAGCAGTTCTTC. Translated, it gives CASSFRGRRNIYNEQFF.

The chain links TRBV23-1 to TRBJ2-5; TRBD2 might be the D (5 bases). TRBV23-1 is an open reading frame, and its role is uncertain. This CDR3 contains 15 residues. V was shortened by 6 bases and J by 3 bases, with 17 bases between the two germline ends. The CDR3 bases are TGCGCCAGCAGCCGTCAATCATGGGGAGAAGAGACCCAGTACTTC. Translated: CASSRQSWGEETQYF.

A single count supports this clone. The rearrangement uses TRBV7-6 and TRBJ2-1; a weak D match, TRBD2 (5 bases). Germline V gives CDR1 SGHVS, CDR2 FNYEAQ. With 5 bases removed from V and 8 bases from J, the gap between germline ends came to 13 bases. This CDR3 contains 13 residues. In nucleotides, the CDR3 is TGTGCCAGCAGCCCCGGAGGCCGGGATGAGCAGTTCTTC. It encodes CASSPGGRDEQFF. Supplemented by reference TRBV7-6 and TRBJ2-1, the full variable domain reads GAGVSQSPRYKVTKRGQDVALRCDPISGHVSLYWYRQALGQGPEFLTYFNYEAQQDKSGLPNDRFSAERPEGSISTLTIQRTEQRDSAMYRCASSPGGRDEQFFGPGTRLTVL.

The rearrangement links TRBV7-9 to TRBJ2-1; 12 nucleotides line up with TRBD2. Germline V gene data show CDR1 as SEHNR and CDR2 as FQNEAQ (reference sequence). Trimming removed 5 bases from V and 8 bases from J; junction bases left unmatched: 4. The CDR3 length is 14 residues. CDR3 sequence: CASSMTSGSDEQFF. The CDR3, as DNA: TGTGCCAGCAGCATGACTAGCGGGAGCGATGAGCAGTTCTTC.

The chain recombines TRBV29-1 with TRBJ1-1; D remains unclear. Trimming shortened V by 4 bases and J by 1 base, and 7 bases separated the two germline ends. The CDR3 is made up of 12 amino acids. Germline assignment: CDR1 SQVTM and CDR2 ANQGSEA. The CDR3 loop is CSVATRNTEAFF. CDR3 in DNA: TGCAGCGTTGCCACAAGGAACACTGAAGCTTTCTTT.

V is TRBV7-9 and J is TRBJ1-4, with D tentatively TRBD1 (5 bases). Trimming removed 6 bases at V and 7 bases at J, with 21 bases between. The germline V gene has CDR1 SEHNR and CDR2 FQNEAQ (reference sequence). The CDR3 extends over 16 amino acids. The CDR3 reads CASSPSVGTFGEKLFF. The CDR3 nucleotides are TGTGCCAGCAGTCCCTCGGTCGGGACTTTTGGTGAAAAACTGTTTTTT.

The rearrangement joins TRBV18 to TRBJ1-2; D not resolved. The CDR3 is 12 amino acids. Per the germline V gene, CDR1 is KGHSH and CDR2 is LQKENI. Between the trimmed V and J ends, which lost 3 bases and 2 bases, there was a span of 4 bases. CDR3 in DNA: TGTGCCAGCTCACCTGAAAACTATGGCTACACCTTC. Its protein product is CASSPENYGYTF.

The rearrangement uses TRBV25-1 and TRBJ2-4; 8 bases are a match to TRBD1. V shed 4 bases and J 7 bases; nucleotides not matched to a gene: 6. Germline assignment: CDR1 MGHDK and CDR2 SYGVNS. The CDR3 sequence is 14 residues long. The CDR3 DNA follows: TGTGCCAGCAGTGGGACAGGGAAGGGGAACATTCAGTACTTC. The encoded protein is CASSGTGKGNIQYF.

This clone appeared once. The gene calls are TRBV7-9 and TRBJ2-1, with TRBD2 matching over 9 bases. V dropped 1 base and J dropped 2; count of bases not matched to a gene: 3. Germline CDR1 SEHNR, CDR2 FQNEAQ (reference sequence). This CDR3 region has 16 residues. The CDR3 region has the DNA TGTGCCAGCAGCTTAGATAGCGGGAGAACCTACAATGAGCAGTTCTTC. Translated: CASSLDSGRTYNEQFF.

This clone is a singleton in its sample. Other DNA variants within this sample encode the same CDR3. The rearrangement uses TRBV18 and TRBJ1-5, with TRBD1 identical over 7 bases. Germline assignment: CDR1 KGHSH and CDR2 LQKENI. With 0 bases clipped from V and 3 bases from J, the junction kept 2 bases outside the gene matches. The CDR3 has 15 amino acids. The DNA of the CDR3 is TGTGCCAGCTCACCACCGGGACAGTCCAATCAGCCCCAGCATTTT. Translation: CASSPPGQSNQPQHF.

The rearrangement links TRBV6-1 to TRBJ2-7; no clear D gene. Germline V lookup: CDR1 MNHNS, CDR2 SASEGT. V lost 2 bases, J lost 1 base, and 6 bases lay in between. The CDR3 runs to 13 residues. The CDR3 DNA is TGTGCCAGCAGTGAACTCCATTCCTACGAGCAGTACTTC. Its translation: CASSELHSYEQYF.

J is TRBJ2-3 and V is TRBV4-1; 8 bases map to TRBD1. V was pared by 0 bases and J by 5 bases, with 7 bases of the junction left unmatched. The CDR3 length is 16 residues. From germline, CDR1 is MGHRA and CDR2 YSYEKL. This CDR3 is CASSQESQGARDTQYF. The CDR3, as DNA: TGCGCCAGCAGCCAAGAGTCCCAGGGGGCTAGAGATACGCAGTATTTT.

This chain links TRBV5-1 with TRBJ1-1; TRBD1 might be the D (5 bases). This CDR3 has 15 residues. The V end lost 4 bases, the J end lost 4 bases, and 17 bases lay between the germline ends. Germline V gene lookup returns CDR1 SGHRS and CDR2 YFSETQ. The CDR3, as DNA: TGCGCCAGCAGCCAAAATCCGGGACGACTCACTGAAGCTTTCTTT. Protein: CASSQNPGRLTEAFF.

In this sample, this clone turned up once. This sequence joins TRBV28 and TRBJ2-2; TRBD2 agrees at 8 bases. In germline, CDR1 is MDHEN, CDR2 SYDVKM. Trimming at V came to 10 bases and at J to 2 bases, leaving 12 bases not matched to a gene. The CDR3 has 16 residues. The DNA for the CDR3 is TGTGCCATCGGTCCTAGCGGGTTCTTCAACACCGGGGAGCTGTTTTTT. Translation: CAIGPSGFFNTGELFF.

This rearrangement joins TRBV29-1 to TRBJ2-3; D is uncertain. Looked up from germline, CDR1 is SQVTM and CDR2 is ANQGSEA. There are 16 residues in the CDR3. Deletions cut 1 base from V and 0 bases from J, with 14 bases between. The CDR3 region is CSVEAGYTASTDTQYF. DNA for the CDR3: TGCAGCGTTGAAGCGGGCTACACAGCTAGCACAGATACGCAGTATTTT.

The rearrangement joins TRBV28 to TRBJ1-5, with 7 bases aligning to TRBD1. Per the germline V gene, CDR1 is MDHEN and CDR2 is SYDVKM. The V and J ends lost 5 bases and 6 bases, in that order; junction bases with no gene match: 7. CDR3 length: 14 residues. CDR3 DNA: TGTGCCAGCAGTCCTCTAGGGGGCCCTCAGCCCCAGCATTTT. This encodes CASSPLGGPQPQHF.

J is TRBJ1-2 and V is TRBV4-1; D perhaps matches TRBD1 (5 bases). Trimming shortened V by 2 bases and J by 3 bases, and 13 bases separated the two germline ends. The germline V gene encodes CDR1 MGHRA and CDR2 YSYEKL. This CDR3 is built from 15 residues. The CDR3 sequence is CASSQLGQGYYGYTF. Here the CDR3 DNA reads TGCGCCAGCAGCCAACTGGGGCAGGGTTACTATGGCTACACCTTC.

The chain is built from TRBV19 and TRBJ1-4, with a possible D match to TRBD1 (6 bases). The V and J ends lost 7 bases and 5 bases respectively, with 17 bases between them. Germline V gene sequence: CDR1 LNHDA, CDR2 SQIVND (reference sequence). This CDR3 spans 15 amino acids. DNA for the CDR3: TGTGCCAGTAAGAAGGGGGGGGTATCCAATGAAAAACTGTTTTTT. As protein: CASKKGGVSNEKLFF.

DNA of the CDR3: TGTGCCATCAGTGAGTCAGGAACTAGCGGGAGTGGGGGCTACGAGCAGTACTTC. This sequence encodes CAISESGTSGSGGYEQYF. The chain couples TRBV10-3 to TRBJ2-7; 11 bases are shared with TRBD2. Germline CDR1 and CDR2: ENHRY and SYGVKD. The junction had 10 bases not matched to a gene; V was cut back by 0 bases and J by 3 bases. The CDR3 contains 18 residues.

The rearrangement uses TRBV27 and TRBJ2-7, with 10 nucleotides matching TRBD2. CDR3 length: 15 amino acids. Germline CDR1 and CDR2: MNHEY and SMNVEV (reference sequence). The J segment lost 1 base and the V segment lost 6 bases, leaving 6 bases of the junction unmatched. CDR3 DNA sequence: TGTGCCAGCAGGCACACTAGCGGGACTTCCTACGAGCAGTACTTC. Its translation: CASRHTSGTSYEQYF.

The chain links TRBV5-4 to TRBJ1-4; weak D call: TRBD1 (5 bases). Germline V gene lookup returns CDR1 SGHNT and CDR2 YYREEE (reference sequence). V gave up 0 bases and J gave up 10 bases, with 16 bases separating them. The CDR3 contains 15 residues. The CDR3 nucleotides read TGTGCCAGCAGCTTGGACGCCCAGGGTAGTGGAAAACTGTTTTTT. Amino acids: CASSLDAQGSGKLFF.

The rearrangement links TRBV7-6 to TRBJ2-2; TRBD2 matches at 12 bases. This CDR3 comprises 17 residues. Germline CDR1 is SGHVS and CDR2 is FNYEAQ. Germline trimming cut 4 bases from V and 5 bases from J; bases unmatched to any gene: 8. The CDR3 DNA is TGTGCCAGCAGCTCCCTGCCTAGCGGGAGGGAGACCGGGGAGCTGTTTTTT. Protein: CASSSLPSGRETGELFF.

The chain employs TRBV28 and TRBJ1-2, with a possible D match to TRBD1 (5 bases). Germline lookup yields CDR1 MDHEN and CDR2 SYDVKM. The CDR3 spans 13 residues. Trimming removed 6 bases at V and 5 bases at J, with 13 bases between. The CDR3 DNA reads TGTGCCAGCAGGACAGCTAACTTATATGGCTACACCTTC. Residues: CASRTANLYGYTF.

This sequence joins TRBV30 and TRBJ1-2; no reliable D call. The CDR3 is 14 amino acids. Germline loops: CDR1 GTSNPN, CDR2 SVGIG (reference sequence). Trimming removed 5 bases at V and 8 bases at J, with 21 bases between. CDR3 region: CAWAISRTLGGYTF. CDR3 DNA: TGTGCCTGGGCAATCTCACGGACCCTAGGAGGCTACACCTTC.